Below, 21 T cell receptor beta chains from the same sample are listed, as sequenced in a study of cytomegalovirus exposure and HLA in healthy donors. In the PCR, 60 Vbeta and 13 Jbeta primers were used. Assay: immunoSEQ multiplex PCR; the TCRdb copy retains only in-frame clones and omits some. Among about 120,000 clones listed, over 65% were seen once. The sequenced sample was PBMCs. These TCRs come from a woman aged 25 to 39 in good health and CMV-seropositive.

V is TRBV7-7 and J is TRBJ2-1; D possibly corresponds to TRBD1 (5 bases). Trimming pared 4 bases from V and 7 bases from J, leaving 11 bases between. This CDR3 spans 13 amino acids. Germline CDR1 reads SSHAT; CDR2 reads FNYEAQ (reference sequence). Written as DNA, the CDR3 is TGTGCCAGCAGCTCGGAGCAGGGAAATGAGCAGTTCTTC. It is translated as CASSSEQGNEQFF. Filled out from reference TRBV7-7 and TRBJ2-1, the complete variable domain reads GAGVSQSPRYKVTKRGQDVTLRCDPISSHATLYWYQQALGQGPEFLTYFNYEAQPDKSGLPSDRFSAERPEGSISTLTIQRTEQRDSAMYRCASSSEQGNEQFFGPGTRLTVL.

This sequence joins TRBV7-9 and TRBJ2-3, with TRBD2 identical over 8 bases. With V trimmed by 5 bases and J by 2 bases, 9 bases remained unmatched. CDR3 length: 16 residues. Germline V gives CDR1 SEHNR, CDR2 FQNEAQ (reference sequence). CDR3 sequence: CASSPPGGGNTDTQYF. CDR3 sequence (DNA): TGTGCCAGCAGCCCCCCAGGCGGGGGGAACACAGATACGCAGTATTTT.

A note on this clone: The junction differs from germline at one of its ends, possibly a read error. The V gene is TRBV6-5, the J gene TRBJ1-1, with 11 positions matching TRBD1. Germline V gene data show CDR1 as MNHEY and CDR2 as SVGAGI. CDR3 length: 13 amino acids. Written as DNA, the CDR3 is TGTGCCAGCAGTTACTCGATGAGGGACAGGGGGGCCTTT. Protein product: CASSYSMRDRGAF.

The V call is TRBV6-6, the J call TRBJ2-1, with TRBD1 identical over 8 bases. The trim removed 8 bases at V and 5 bases at J, leaving 8 bases unmatched. CDR3 length equals 14 residues. The germline gives CDR1 MNHNY, CDR2 SVGAGI (reference sequence). CDR3 bases: TGTGCCAGCCGCCGAACAGGGGGAGACAATGAGCAGTTCTTC. This translates into CASRRTGGDNEQFF.

J is TRBJ1-1 and V is TRBV30; perhaps TRBD1 as D (6 bases). Germline V gives CDR1 GTSNPN, CDR2 SVGIG (reference sequence). The CDR3 has 12 amino acids. Trimming stripped 2 bases from V and 7 bases from J, with 11 bases between. CDR3: CAWSSTGYEAFF. The CDR3 nucleotides read TGTGCCTGGAGTTCGACAGGCTATGAAGCTTTCTTT.

V is TRBV29-1 and J is TRBJ1-1, with 7 bases fitting TRBD1. Trimming at V came to 3 bases and at J to 1 base, leaving 2 bases not matched to a gene. The CDR3 sequence is 13 residues long. Germline loops: CDR1 SQVTM, CDR2 ANQGSEA. The CDR3 loop is CSVDRGENTEAFF. The CDR3 nucleotides read TGCAGCGTTGACAGGGGGGAGAACACTGAAGCTTTCTTT.

The genes are TRBV9 and TRBJ2-6; possibly TRBD2 for D (5 bases). Germline values: CDR1 SGDLS, CDR2 YYNGEE. V lost 0 bases, J lost 3 bases, and 7 bases lay in between. The CDR3 runs 15 residues. In nucleotides, the CDR3 is TGTGCCAGCAGCGTAGGAGGAGGTGGGGCCAACGTCCTGACTTTC. It codes for CASSVGGGGANVLTF.

The sample holds one count of this clone. The V call is TRBV6-5, the J call TRBJ2-7; 10 bases fit TRBD2. The germline V gene encodes CDR1 MNHEY and CDR2 SVGAGI. V lost 4 bases and J lost 0; bases outside the gene matches: 3. CDR3 length equals 15 residues. CDR3 sequence: CASSFSGGSSYEQYF. CDR3 DNA sequence: TGTGCCAGCAGTTTTAGCGGGGGGAGCTCCTACGAGCAGTACTTC.

V usage is TRBV4-1 and J usage is TRBJ2-5, with 10 bases aligning to TRBD2. Germline assignment: CDR1 MGHRA and CDR2 YSYEKL. The length of the CDR3 is 16 residues. V trimming: 4 bases; J trimming: 2 bases; junction bases outside the gene matches: 7. The CDR3 region is CASSPRTSGGQETQYF. The DNA for the CDR3 is TGCGCCAGCAGCCCCCGGACTAGCGGAGGACAAGAGACCCAGTACTTC.

The chain couples TRBV7-3 to TRBJ2-1; 11 nucleotides line up with TRBD2. With 3 bases clipped from V and 7 bases from J, the junction kept 5 bases outside the gene matches. The CDR3 extends over 15 amino acids. In germline, CDR1 is SGHTA, CDR2 FQGTGA. Written as DNA, the CDR3 is TGTGCCAGCAGCTTTATAGCGGGGGGGGGTAATGAGCAGTTCTTC. Protein sequence: CASSFIAGGGNEQFF.

V gene TRBV5-1 combines with J gene TRBJ1-1, with D maybe TRBD1 (5 bases). Per germline, CDR1 SGHRS and CDR2 YFSETQ. The length of the CDR3 is 16 residues. Trimming removed 0 bases from V and 0 bases from J, with 12 bases in between. The CDR3 DNA is TGCGCCAGCAGCTTGGCGGGGGTCCGGATGAACACTGAAGCTTTCTTT. It specifies CASSLAGVRMNTEAFF.

The chain uses TRBV11-2 and TRBJ2-1; 13 bases fit TRBD2. CDR1 SGHAT and CDR2 FQNNGV come from the germline V gene. The CDR3 spans 17 residues. Germline trimming cut 5 bases from V and 1 base from J; bases unmatched to any gene: 5. The CDR3, as DNA: TGTGCCAGCAGCGCTGGGACTAGCGGGGAATCCTACAATGAGCAGTTCTTC. This gives the protein CASSAGTSGESYNEQFF.

V usage is TRBV5-1 and J usage is TRBJ2-5; TRBD2 might be the D (7 bases). TRBJ2-7 explains the end of the DNA better; the J call may be wrong. Germline-derived CDR1 and CDR2 are SGHRS and YFSETQ. The CDR3 runs 14 residues. CDR3 residues: CASSLVGGPAEQYF. Here the CDR3 DNA reads TGCGCCAGCAGCTTGGTGGGGGGGCCGGCCGAGCAGTACTTC.

CDR3 region: CASSYSSGPYEQYF. The DNA for the CDR3 is TGTGCCAGCAGTTACTCAAGCGGCCCCTACGAGCAGTACTTC. The V call is TRBV6-5, the J call TRBJ2-5, with TRBD2 as a possible D gene (5 bases). The DNA end lines up better with TRBJ2-7; the J call may be wrong. Germline V gene lookup returns CDR1 MNHEY and CDR2 SVGAGI. The CDR3 runs 14 residues.

The chain employs TRBV10-3 and TRBJ1-2, with D maybe TRBD1 (6 bases). Germline CDR1 is ENHRY and CDR2 is SYGVKD. V was shortened by 5 bases and J by 5 bases, with 18 bases between the two germline ends. This CDR3 has 15 amino acids. The CDR3 loop is CAISRQGSRTYGYTF. DNA of the CDR3: TGTGCCATCAGTCGTCAGGGGAGCCGGACGTATGGCTACACCTTC.

The genes are TRBV9 and TRBJ2-5; 13 bases line up with TRBD2. The CDR3 is 15 residues long. The V segment lost 7 bases and the J segment 5 bases; nucleotides outside the gene matches: 8. From germline, CDR1 is SGDLS and CDR2 YYNGEE. CDR3 DNA: TGTGCCAGCGCCGTGGGACTAGCGGGGTGGGAGACCCAGTACTTC. This codes for CASAVGLAGWETQYF. The full variable domain, with the rest looked up from reference TRBV9 and TRBJ2-5, is DSGVTQTPKHLITATGQRVTLRCSPRSGDLSVYWYQQSLDQGLQFLIQYYNGEERAKGNILERFSAQQFPDLHSELNLSSLELGDSALYFCASAVGLAGWETQYFGPGTRLLVL.

The chain has TRBV7-6 and TRBJ2-5; TRBD2 matches at 8 bases. The CDR3 length is 16 residues. J gave up 1 base and V 5 bases, and 9 bases lay outside the gene matches. CDR1 is SGHVS, CDR2 FNYEAQ, per germline. The chain's CDR3 is CASSPGDSGVQETQYF. The CDR3 DNA follows: TGTGCCAGCAGCCCCGGGGATAGCGGGGTCCAAGAGACCCAGTACTTC.

V and J are TRBV10-3 and TRBJ2-7; the match to TRBD2 covers 10 bases. Germline V gives CDR1 ENHRY, CDR2 SYGVKD. The J segment lost 6 bases and the V segment lost 7 bases, leaving 6 bases of the junction unmatched. This CDR3 spans 13 amino acids. CDR3 sequence: CAIMPAGGGEQYF. The CDR3 DNA reads TGTGCCATCATGCCAGCGGGGGGGGGCGAGCAGTACTTC.

The chain carries TRBV19 and TRBJ1-5; 8 bases fit TRBD1. Germline CDR1 and CDR2: LNHDA and SQIVND (reference sequence). The CDR3 loop spans 13 amino acids. J gave up 4 bases and V 11 bases, and 7 bases lay outside the gene matches. The CDR3: CASSDRVNQPQHF. The DNA of the CDR3 is TGTGCCTCCTCGGACAGGGTAAATCAGCCCCAGCATTTT.

V gene TRBV11-2 combines with J gene TRBJ2-3, with D perhaps TRBD2 (6 bases). With 2 bases removed from V and 4 bases from J, the gap between germline ends came to 10 bases. The CDR3 loop spans 14 amino acids. Germline values: CDR1 SGHAT, CDR2 FQNNGV. CDR3 in amino acids: CASSLNWGADTQYF. The CDR3 DNA sequence: TGTGCCAGCAGCTTAAACTGGGGGGCAGATACGCAGTATTTT.

V gene TRBV9 combines with J gene TRBJ1-5; 8 bases are a match to TRBD1. The V segment lost 9 bases and the J segment 4 bases; nucleotides outside the gene matches: 15. Germline lookup yields CDR1 SGDLS and CDR2 YYNGEE. The CDR3 has 16 residues. The CDR3, as DNA: TGTGCCACCGGAGATTGTGACAGGGGTAGAAATCAGCCCCAGCATTTT. It codes for CATGDCDRGRNQPQHF.